Below are 4 T cell receptor beta chains sequenced from a single sample in a study of blood T cell repertoires in COVID-19. TCRdb's table, derived via immunoSEQ multiplex PCR, lists solely in-frame clones and lacks some. The profile shows 120,000 to 150,000 clones, 80% to 85% of them singletons. Sequencing used peripheral blood. These receptors all come from a human donor in a cohort sampled during active COVID-19.

J is TRBJ2-4 and V is TRBV30; D perhaps matches TRBD1 (6 bases). This CDR3 comprises 16 residues. Per the germline V gene, CDR1 is GTSNPN and CDR2 is SVGIG (reference sequence). V lost 2 bases, J lost 0 bases, and 14 bases lay in between. The CDR3 protein is CAWSPWTELAKNIQYF. CDR3 DNA: TGTGCCTGGAGTCCTTGGACAGAACTAGCCAAAAACATTCAGTACTTC.

The chain uses TRBV12-5 and TRBJ1-4; 10 bases are a match to TRBD1. The CDR3 runs 12 residues. Germline assignment: CDR1 LGHNT and CDR2 FRNRAP. With V trimmed by 4 bases and J by 13 bases, 3 bases remained unmatched. The CDR3 DNA follows: TGTGCTAGTGGTTACGACAGGGGGCGACTGTTTTTT. Protein product: CASGYDRGRLFF.

The V gene is TRBV7-2, the J gene TRBJ2-7; 9 nucleotides line up with TRBD2. Trimming removed 5 bases from V and 0 bases from J; junction bases left unmatched: 5. The V gene's germline CDR1 is SGHTA and CDR2 FQGNSA. The CDR3 is 15 amino acids. This CDR3 reads CASSKGLANSYEQYF. The CDR3 region has the DNA TGTGCCAGCAGCAAGGGACTAGCTAACTCCTACGAGCAGTACTTC.

The rearrangement uses TRBV5-4 and TRBJ2-1; tentative D call: TRBD1 (6 bases). The CDR3 length is 15 residues. The germline V gene has CDR1 SGHNT and CDR2 YYREEE (reference sequence). Trimming pared 4 bases from V and 5 bases from J, leaving 16 bases between. CDR3 coding DNA: TGTGCCAGCAGCCGGACAGTCGCCGGTCACAATGAGCAGTTCTTC. Translating it yields CASSRTVAGHNEQFF.